These T cell receptor beta chains were read from a single sample in a study of T cell repertoires in cytomegalovirus infection. Each CDR3 protein is one row after TCRdb ran MiXCR on the reads. The profile shows nearly 550,000 distinct CDR3 sequences, about 15% of them singletons. Sequenced: CD8+ T cells from PBMCs. These receptor sequences come from a human donor in good health (CMV status not recorded). Some clones in this sample may be carry-over from other donors' samples. Each CDR3 is given with its conserved first and last residue. The D gene is left open where the match is weak. For some rows the clone size is stated as once, few or many, or as a class when expanded; others skip it.

clone size | D gene | J gene | V gene | CDR3 DNA | CDR3 protein
many | . | TRBJ1-1 | TRBV5-1 | TGTGCCAGCAGGGCAGGGAACACTGAAGCTTTCTTT | CASRAGNTEAFF
. | . | TRBJ2-3 | TRBV20-1 | TGCTCCCGGGGGGATACGCAGTATTTT | CSRGDTQYF
many | . | TRBJ1-5 | TRBV7-9 | TGTGCCAGCAGCTTACCGGGACTAAATCAGCCCCAGCATTTT | CASSLPGLNQPQHF
many | . | TRBJ2-5 | TRBV10-3 | TGTGCCATCAGCAGGGACGGAGAGACCCAGTACTTC | CAISRDGETQYF
many | . | TRBJ1-1 | TRBV7-9 | TGTGCCAGCAGCACGGCTCCTCTGGTACCTGGGGACACTGAAGCTTTCTTT | CASSTAPLVPGDTEAFF
few | . | TRBJ2-1 | TRBV2 | TGTGCCAGCAGTCCTGACGACTCGGAAAACTCCTACAATGAGCAGTTCTTC | CASSPDDSENSYNEQFF
. | . | TRBJ2-7 | TRBV12-3/TRBV12-4 | TGTGCCAGCAGTTTTGTTCCAGGCGACGAGCAGTACTTC | CASSFVPGDEQYF
many | TRBD2 | TRBJ2-7 | TRBV7-9 | TGTGCCAGCACCCTAGGACTAGCGGGTACCTACGAGCAGTACTTC | CASTLGLAGTYEQYF
. | TRBD1 | TRBJ2-7 | TRBV27 | TGTGCCAGCAGTACTCAGGGGGTTGCCCCTGAGCAGTACTTC | CASSTQGVAPEQYF
few | TRBD2 | TRBJ2-7 | TRBV27 | TGTGCCAGCAGTTTATCGATGGCGCCTAGCGGGAGTTACGAGCAGTACTTC | CASSLSMAPSGSYEQYF
many | TRBD1 | TRBJ1-4 | TRBV27 | TGTGCCAGCAGTTCTATCTTCCGGGACAGGAATGAAAAACTGTTTTTT | CASSSIFRDRNEKLFF
many | . | TRBJ2-7 | TRBV7-9 | TGTGCCAGCAGCGGCCAGTCCTACGAGCAGTACTTC | CASSGQSYEQYF
many | . | TRBJ2-1 | TRBV28 | TGTGCCAGCAGTCCCCCCCCACGACTAGGGGGCTACAATGAGCAGTTCTTC | CASSPPPRLGGYNEQFF
few | TRBD1 | TRBJ1-5 | TRBV20-1 | TGCAGTGCTACGACAGGGAATCAGCCCCAGCATTTT | CSATTGNQPQHF
. | . | TRBJ1-2 | TRBV18 | TGTGCCAGCTCACCCGGACAGCGGATACGCTATGGCTACACCTTC | CASSPGQRIRYGYTF
few | TRBD2 | TRBJ2-5 | TRBV9 | TGTGCCAGCAGCGTAGTGGGGGCGGGAGGGCCCCAAGAGACCCAGTACTTC | CASSVVGAGGPQETQYF
few | TRBD1 | TRBJ2-3 | TRBV14 | TGTGCCAGCAGCACACAGGGGAGCACAGATACGCAGTATTTT | CASSTQGSTDTQYF
. | . | TRBJ2-4 | TRBV28 | TGTGCCAGCGCCCGACCAAAGGGGGGAGGCAAAAACATTCAGTACTTC | CASARPKGGGKNIQYF
many | . | TRBJ1-1 | TRBV7-9 | TGTGCCAGCAGCATCCTTGAAGCTTTCTTT | CASSILEAFF
few | . | TRBJ2-5 | TRBV5-5 | TGTGCCAGCAGCTTGTCATCAAATACACAAGAGACCCAGTACTTC | CASSLSSNTQETQYF
many | TRBD2 | TRBJ2-7 | TRBV28 | TGTGCCAGCAGTCAATGGGGCGGGAGGGCATACGAGCAGTACTTC | CASSQWGGRAYEQYF
many | . | TRBJ2-7 | TRBV5-6 | TGTGCCAGCAGCTTGAGTGGCTACCCGTTCGAGCAGTACTTC | CASSLSGYPFEQYF
. | . | TRBJ2-3 | TRBV28 | TGTGCCAGCAGTTTAATAGTTTTGTCGAGAGAGGGCACAGATACGCAGTATTTT | CASSLIVLSREGTDTQYF
. | . | TRBJ2-3 | TRBV6-5 | TGTGCCAGCAGGGCAGGGGTCCCTCGTAACACAGATACGCAGTATTTT | CASRAGVPRNTDTQYF
many | TRBD1 | TRBJ1-1 | TRBV6-5 | TGTGCCAGCAGTCCGGGACAGGGGCCTCTCAACACTGAAGCTTTCTTT | CASSPGQGPLNTEAFF
many | . | TRBJ2-1 | TRBV4-1 | TGCGCCAGCAGCCCTGCCCAAGGCGACAATGAGCAGTTCTTC | CASSPAQGDNEQFF
many | . | TRBJ2-3 | TRBV7-9 | TGTGCCAGCAGCCCTCGGGGGCCGCGTTCAGATACGCAGTATTTT | CASSPRGPRSDTQYF
many | TRBD2 | TRBJ2-1 | TRBV6-1 | TGTGCCAGCAGTGGGCGGACTAGCAATGAGCAGTTCTTC | CASSGRTSNEQFF
many | . | TRBJ2-3 | TRBV27 | TGTGCCAGCAAGGGGGTGGCTAGCACAGATACGCAGTATTTT | CASKGVASTDTQYF
many | . | TRBJ2-1 | TRBV4-1 | TGCGCCAGCAGCCTTGGAACAGGGTTTCGTGAGCAGTTCTTC | CASSLGTGFREQFF
few | . | TRBJ2-2 | TRBV9 | TGTGCCAGCAGCGTAGTTGCGGGGGCGACCGAACGGAACACCGGGGAGCTGTTTTTT | CASSVVAGATERNTGELFF
many | . | TRBJ2-1 | TRBV7-6 | TGTGCCAGCAGCTTGGATGACTTGGGCGGCAATGAGCAGTTCTTC | CASSLDDLGGNEQFF
many | . | TRBJ1-2 | TRBV27 | TGTGCCAGCAGCGCCGACACTGGAAACAACTATGGCTACACCTTC | CASSADTGNNYGYTF
many | . | TRBJ1-1 | TRBV27 | TGTGCCAGCAGTTTAGGGGCAGGTAGGAGTGAAGCTTTCTTT | CASSLGAGRSEAFF
. | . | TRBJ2-1 | TRBV7-6 | TGTGCCAGCGGCAGACAGTCTAGCTCCTACAATGAGCAGTTCTTC | CASGRQSSSYNEQFF
few | TRBD2 | TRBJ2-1 | TRBV3-1 | TGTGCCAGCAGCCAGCCCCTCTCAGCGGGAGTTTTGGATGAGCAGTTCTTC | CASSQPLSAGVLDEQFF
. | . | TRBJ2-7 | TRBV5-4 | TGTGCCAGCAGCTTGGCCCCAGGGAGCCGCTCCTACGAGCAGTACTTC | CASSLAPGSRSYEQYF
few | . | TRBJ2-7 | TRBV5-5 | TGTGCCAGCAGCTCTTACGGGACGGCGAGCTCCTACGAGCAGTACTTC | CASSSYGTASSYEQYF
. | . | TRBJ1-5 | TRBV28 | TGTGCCAGCAGTTTAGGTGCTCTGGGGATGGGTCAGCCCCAGCATTTT | CASSLGALGMGQPQHF
many | . | TRBJ2-2 | TRBV7-6 | TGTGCCAGCAGCCAAACAGGGAATACCGGGGAGCTGTTTTTT | CASSQTGNTGELFF
few | TRBD2 | TRBJ2-1 | TRBV7-9 | TGTGCCAGCAGCGGACGGACTAGCGGGGGCTCTTACGATGAGCAGTTCTTC | CASSGRTSGGSYDEQFF